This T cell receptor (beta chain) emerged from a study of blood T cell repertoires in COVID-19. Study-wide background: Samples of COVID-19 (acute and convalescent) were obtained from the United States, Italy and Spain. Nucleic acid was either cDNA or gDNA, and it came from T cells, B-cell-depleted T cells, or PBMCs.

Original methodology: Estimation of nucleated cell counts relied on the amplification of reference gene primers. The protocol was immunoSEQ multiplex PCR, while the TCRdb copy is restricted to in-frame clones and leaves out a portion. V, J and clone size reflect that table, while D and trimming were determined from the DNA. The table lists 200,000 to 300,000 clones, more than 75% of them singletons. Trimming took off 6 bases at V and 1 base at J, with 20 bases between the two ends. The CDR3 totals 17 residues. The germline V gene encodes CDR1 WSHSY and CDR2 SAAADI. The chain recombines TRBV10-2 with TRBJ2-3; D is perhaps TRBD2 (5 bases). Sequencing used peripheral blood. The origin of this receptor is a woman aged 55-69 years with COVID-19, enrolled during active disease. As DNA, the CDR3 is TGCGCCAGCAGCGCGTTCGGGGATCTTGCGGGCACAGATACGCAGTATTTT. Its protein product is CASSAFGDLAGTDTQYF.